This TCR beta chain was recovered during a study of response to subunit inactivated influenza vaccine. A single record per CDR3 protein comes from TCRdb applying MiXCR to the RT-PCR reads. The sample records 450,000 to 600,000 distinct CDR3 sequences, 7.6% being singletons. CDR1 and CDR2 from the germline V gene are SGHTA and FQGNSA. The CDR3 runs to 15 residues. The germline V and J ends were trimmed by 1 base and 5 bases, with 15 bases remaining between them. The study, taken as a whole, reports: It was the authors' suggestion that each seasonal influenza vaccination recruits few new T cells.

To note about this clonotype: Its specificity is not known.

The receptor comes from a man in his fifties or sixties who received an inactivated influenza vaccine. Sequencing used PBMCs from blood, obtained less than 30 months after vaccination. This sequence joins TRBV7-2 and TRBJ2-7, with D unresolved. DNA of the CDR3: TGTGCCAGCAGCTTAGGTGTCGTGAGGTCGGACGAGCAGTACTTC. Its protein product is CASSLGVVRSDEQYF.